This passage covers 31 T cell receptor beta chains from one sample sequenced in a study of CD8+ T cells in alopecia areata. cDNA prepared by RNA extraction and subsequent reverse transcription served as the template for sequencing. TCRdb's copy holds only in-frame clones and misses some; the assay was immunoSEQ multiplex PCR. Among around 250,000 clones listed, about two thirds were seen once. Sample: CD4+ T cells sorted from blood, taken at week 0. All receptors derive from a human donor with alopecia areata.

There are a few counts of this clone. V gene TRBV5-6 combines with J gene TRBJ1-4; 9 bases are shared with TRBD1. Per the germline V gene, CDR1 is SGHDT and CDR2 is YYEEEE. This CDR3 is built from 15 residues. V lost 3 bases, J lost 6 bases, and 6 bases stayed unmatched. CDR3 coding DNA: TGTGCCAGCAGCTACGGGACAGGGCGGGATGAAAAACTGTTTTTT. Amino acids: CASSYGTGRDEKLFF.

J is TRBJ1-2 and V is TRBV4-3; D not certain. The V end lost 0 bases, the J end lost 6 bases, and 11 bases lay between the germline ends. CDR1 LGHNA and CDR2 YSLEER come from the germline V gene. CDR3 length: 14 residues. The CDR3 nucleotides read TGCGCCAGCAGCCAAGATTGGGCACGGGATGGCTACACCTTC. Translating it yields CASSQDWARDGYTF.

This clone has only a few counts. The chain links TRBV29-1 to TRBJ2-1, with D possibly TRBD1 on 6 matching bases. Germline V gives CDR1 SQVTM, CDR2 ANQGSEA. The CDR3 totals 12 residues. With 7 bases removed from V and 9 bases from J, the gap between germline ends came to 16 bases. CDR3 residues: CSAHTGISEQFF. In DNA form, the CDR3 reads TGCAGCGCCCACACAGGGATCAGTGAGCAGTTCTTC.

This clone was seen only once. The V call is TRBV9, the J call TRBJ2-1, with 8 nucleotides matching TRBD1. This CDR3 region has 16 residues. Germline lookup yields CDR1 SGDLS and CDR2 YYNGEE. V dropped 3 bases and J dropped 7; count of bases not matched to a gene: 12. In nucleotides, the CDR3 is TGTGCCAGCAGCGGAAAAGGACAGGGTCGGTGGAATGAGCAGTTCTTC. Its protein product is CASSGKGQGRWNEQFF.

V is TRBV2 and J is TRBJ2-3; 11 bases agree with TRBD2. The CDR3 contains 16 residues. After removal of 4 bases from V and 1 base from J, the junction contained 4 bases not matched to a gene. CDR1 is SNHLY, CDR2 FYNNEI, per germline. The CDR3 reads CASSVELAGGTDTQYF. The CDR3 DNA follows: TGTGCCAGCAGTGTAGAACTAGCGGGGGGCACAGATACGCAGTATTTT.

V usage is TRBV15 and J usage is TRBJ1-5, with unresolved D. Germline V gene data show CDR1 as LNHNV and CDR2 as YYDKDF (reference sequence). V dropped 4 bases and J dropped 3 bases, with 7 bases sitting between them. CDR3 length: 13 amino acids. As DNA, the CDR3 is TGTGCCACCAGCAACCGGGTCAATCAGCCCCAGCATTTT. It encodes CATSNRVNQPQHF.

This clone has only a few counts. The chain is built from TRBV29-1 and TRBJ2-6, with 7 bases identical to TRBD1. The CDR3 covers 17 residues. CDR1 and CDR2 (germline): SQVTM, ANQGSEA. V shed 1 base, J shed 0 bases, and the junction held 6 bases outside the gene matches. This CDR3 reads CSVEGGDRYSGANVLTF. The DNA of the CDR3 is TGCAGCGTTGAAGGAGGGGACAGATACTCTGGGGCCAACGTCCTGACTTTC.

This clone was seen a handful of times. The rearrangement links TRBV7-2 to TRBJ2-7; weak D call: TRBD1 (5 bases). The germline V gene encodes CDR1 SGHTA and CDR2 FQGNSA. This CDR3 is 15 amino acids long. Deletions cut 3 bases from V and 5 bases from J, with 17 bases between. The CDR3 here is CASSFIAGYSHEQYF. CDR3 DNA: TGTGCCAGCAGCTTTATTGCAGGGTATAGCCACGAGCAGTACTTC.

This chain links TRBV27 with TRBJ2-3; 7 nucleotides match TRBD2. Germline V gene lookup returns CDR1 MNHEY and CDR2 SMNVEV (reference sequence). The CDR3 sequence is 16 residues long. The J segment lost 5 bases and the V segment lost 6 bases, leaving 14 bases of the junction unmatched. The CDR3: CASRRASGLGEDTQYF. CDR3 in DNA: TGTGCCAGCAGGAGGGCTAGCGGCCTAGGGGAAGATACGCAGTATTTT.

V usage is TRBV9 and J usage is TRBJ2-6, with TRBD1 matching 8 bases. Germline V gene data show CDR1 as SGDLS and CDR2 as YYNGEE. The CDR3 is 16 amino acids. The ends lost 3 bases at V and 4 bases at J; junction bases unmatched: 6. The CDR3 spells CASSAQTGAGANVLTF. Here the CDR3 DNA reads TGTGCCAGCAGCGCCCAGACAGGGGCAGGGGCCAACGTCCTGACTTTC.

A few counts support this clone. The CDR3 loop is CASSARTVGGTGELFF. In DNA, the CDR3 is TGTGCCAGCAGTGCTCGGACGGTGGGAGGCACCGGGGAGCTGTTTTTT. J is TRBJ2-2 and V is TRBV27, with a weak D call TRBD2 (6 bases). This CDR3 contains 16 residues. The V end was cut by 5 bases, the J end by 4 bases, with 17 bases between. In germline, CDR1 is MNHEY, CDR2 SMNVEV (reference sequence).

In this sample, this clone turned up a few times. The CDR3 spells CSVQPGQREQYF. The CDR3 region has the DNA TGCAGCGTTCAACCGGGACAGCGGGAGCAGTACTTC. This chain links TRBV29-1 with TRBJ2-7, with TRBD1 matching 7 bases. This CDR3 has 12 residues. Germline CDR1 is SQVTM and CDR2 is ANQGSEA. J gave up 7 bases and V 5 bases, and 8 bases lay outside the gene matches.

J is TRBJ2-7 and V is TRBV29-1; unclear D gene. V shed 6 bases and J shed 3 bases, with 9 bases lying between them. There are 11 residues in the CDR3. Germline lookup yields CDR1 SQVTM and CDR2 ANQGSEA. In DNA, the CDR3 is TGCAGCGTCGGGCACAGCTACGAGCAGTACTTC. This gives the protein CSVGHSYEQYF.

Here the CDR3 reads CASSWGRQQISPLHF. The CDR3 region has the DNA TGTGCCAGCAGCTGGGGTCGACAGCAAATCTCACCCCTCCACTTT. The V call is TRBV11-2, the J call TRBJ1-6, with TRBD1 as a possible D gene (5 bases). CDR1 SGHAT and CDR2 FQNNGV come from the germline V gene. Trimming cost V 4 bases and J 10 bases, with 17 bases left between them. There are 15 residues in the CDR3.

This clone has just a few counts. V and J are TRBV9 and TRBJ2-3, with unresolved D. Germline CDR1 SGDLS, CDR2 YYNGEE. This CDR3 has 14 residues. Trimming shortened V by 2 bases and J by 0 bases, and 7 bases separated the two germline ends. CDR3 protein: CASSVDLSTDTQYF. The CDR3 nucleotides are TGTGCCAGCAGCGTCGACTTAAGCACAGATACGCAGTATTTT. Full variable domain (rest looked up from reference TRBV9 and TRBJ2-3): DSGVTQTPKHLITATGQRVTLRCSPRSGDLSVYWYQQSLDQGLQFLIQYYNGEERAKGNILERFSAQQFPDLHSELNLSSLELGDSALYFCASSVDLSTDTQYFGPGTRLTVL.

This chain uses TRBV25-1 with TRBJ1-1; no definite D call. V shed 5 bases and J shed 7 bases, with 20 bases lying between them. This CDR3 has 15 amino acids. Germline V gene sequence: CDR1 MGHDK, CDR2 SYGVNS. In nucleotides, the CDR3 is TGTGCCAGCAGTCCTCCGGCAGGAGGGCGGGTTGAAGCTTTCTTT. Protein: CASSPPAGGRVEAFF.

The chain joins TRBV7-9 to TRBJ2-3; TRBD1 or TRBD2 may be the D gene (5 bases each). CDR1 is SEHNR, CDR2 FQNEAQ, per germline (reference sequence). The V gene lost 4 bases and the J gene lost 2 bases, with 16 bases spanning the gap. CDR3 length: 16 amino acids. This CDR3 is CASSSTGTAITDTQYF. For the CDR3, the DNA is TGTGCCAGCAGCTCGACCGGGACGGCGATCACAGATACGCAGTATTTT.

The chain combines TRBV27 with TRBJ1-1; weak D call: TRBD1 (5 bases). V lost 6 bases and J lost 4, with 15 bases in between. Germline assignment: CDR1 MNHEY and CDR2 SMNVEV (reference sequence). There are 14 residues in the CDR3. The CDR3 here is CASSPKMGVTEAFF. DNA of the CDR3: TGTGCCAGCAGCCCCAAGATGGGGGTCACTGAAGCTTTCTTT.

This chain connects TRBV7-3 to TRBJ2-7; a weak D match, TRBD2 (6 bases). The V end lost 3 bases, the J end lost 3 bases, and 9 bases lay between the germline ends. Germline CDR1 is SGHTA and CDR2 is FQGTGA. This CDR3 has 13 amino acids. DNA of the CDR3: TGTGCCAGCAGCTTGACGGGGGACTACGAGCAGTACTTC. Translation gives CASSLTGDYEQYF.

The CDR3 is CASSQDQTDTQYF. DNA of the CDR3: TGCGCCAGCAGCCAAGATCAAACAGATACGCAGTATTTT. The chain uses TRBV4-3 and TRBJ2-3, with D unclear. V was trimmed by 0 bases and J by 3 bases, leaving 4 bases between them. The length of the CDR3 is 13 residues. CDR1 and CDR2 (germline): LGHNA, YSLEER.

The chain has TRBV5-4 and TRBJ2-7; 7 bases match TRBD1. This CDR3 contains 14 residues. In germline, CDR1 is SGHNT, CDR2 YYREEE (reference sequence). Trimming took 3 bases from V and 4 from J; bases not matched to a gene: 7. The CDR3 loop reads CASSSPRDSYEQYF. Here the CDR3 DNA reads TGTGCCAGCAGCTCTCCCCGGGACAGTTACGAGCAGTACTTC.

The chain couples TRBV30 to TRBJ2-3, with 8 nucleotides matching TRBD2. The V gene's germline CDR1 is GTSNPN and CDR2 SVGIG (reference sequence). The CDR3 is 15 residues long. Trimming took 2 bases from V and 8 from J; bases not matched to a gene: 12. The chain's CDR3 is CAWSLAGPEMGTQYF. The CDR3 coding sequence is TGTGCCTGGAGTTTAGCGGGACCTGAGATGGGTACGCAGTATTTT.

The CDR3 loop is CSVGSLSSNYEQYF. The CDR3 DNA sequence: TGCAGCGTTGGGTCCCTGAGCAGTAACTACGAGCAGTACTTC. This chain joins TRBV29-1 and TRBJ2-7; D remains ambiguous. Germline V gene data show CDR1 as SQVTM and CDR2 as ANQGSEA. This CDR3 is 14 amino acids long. Trimming left V 4 bases short and J 3 bases short, with 16 bases between.

This clone was seen just once. This chain connects TRBV15 to TRBJ1-5; D is undetermined. CDR1 and CDR2 from the germline V gene are LNHNV and YYDKDF (reference sequence). V dropped 5 bases and J dropped 9 bases, with 11 bases sitting between them. The CDR3 has 12 residues. CDR3 residues: CATSVPLRPQHF. The DNA for the CDR3 is TGTGCCACCAGCGTCCCCCTGCGGCCCCAGCATTTT.

The chain employs TRBV25-1 and TRBJ2-2; tentatively, D is TRBD1 (5 bases). This CDR3 has 14 amino acids. The germline V and J ends were trimmed by 5 bases and 5 bases, with 12 bases remaining between them. The germline CDR1 and CDR2 sequences are MGHDK and SYGVNS. Here the CDR3 DNA reads TGTGCCAGCAGTCCAATGACAGTTACCGGGGAGCTGTTTTTT. Residues: CASSPMTVTGELFF. Based on the CDR3 plus reference TRBV25-1 and TRBJ2-2, the full variable domain is EADIYQTPRYLVIGTGKKITLECSQTMGHDKMYWYQQDPGMELHLIHYSYGVNSTEKGDLSSESTVSRIRTEHFPLTLESARPSHTSQYLCASSPMTVTGELFFGEGSRLTVL.

V usage is TRBV9 and J usage is TRBJ1-1, with D maybe TRBD1 (5 bases). This CDR3 contains 18 residues. Germline CDR1 and CDR2: SGDLS and YYNGEE. V was trimmed by 0 bases and J by 7 bases, leaving 25 bases between them. CDR3 sequence reads: CASSVAKWGRLSLIEAFF. The CDR3 DNA is TGTGCCAGCAGCGTAGCCAAATGGGGACGGCTGTCCTTAATTGAAGCTTTCTTT.

This chain links TRBV7-3 with TRBJ2-5; D perhaps matches TRBD2 (6 bases). The CDR3 length is 13 residues. Trimming removed 4 bases from V and 8 bases from J, with 14 bases in between. Per the germline V gene, CDR1 is SGHTA and CDR2 is FQGTGA. CDR3: CASSSHGRGTQYF. In DNA form, the CDR3 reads TGTGCCAGCAGCTCTCACGGGCGGGGCACCCAGTACTTC. The full variable domain, rest sourced from reference TRBV7-3 and TRBJ2-5, is GAGVSQTPSNKVTEKGKYVELRCDPISGHTALYWYRQSLGQGPEFLIYFQGTGAADDSGLPNDRFFAVRPEGSVSTLKIQRTERGDSAVYLCASSSHGRGTQYFGPGTRLLVL.

A word on this clone: The identical CDR3 is also encoded by other nucleotide sequences in the sample. The CDR3: CASSVEGAQPQHF. The CDR3 nucleotides read TGTGCCAGCAGCGTAGAAGGGGCCCAGCCCCAGCATTTT. The chain employs TRBV9 and TRBJ1-5; possibly TRBD1 for D (5 bases). CDR1 and CDR2 (germline): SGDLS, YYNGEE. V shed 0 bases and J shed 7 bases, with 8 bases lying between them. CDR3 length: 13 amino acids.

This clone has only a few counts. The chain uses TRBV10-3 and TRBJ1-2; no clear D. Trimming pared 4 bases from V and 0 bases from J, leaving 9 bases between. The germline gives CDR1 ENHRY, CDR2 SYGVKD. This CDR3 has 14 residues. The CDR3 reads CAISGNRPNYGYTF. As DNA, the CDR3 is TGTGCCATCAGTGGAAACAGACCTAACTATGGCTACACCTTC.

CDR3 nucleotide sequence: TGTGCCAGCTCACCCCCGGGACAGCATACAGATACGCAGTATTTT. This encodes CASSPPGQHTDTQYF. The J gene is TRBJ2-3, the V gene TRBV18; 7 bases align to TRBD1. With V trimmed by 3 bases and J by 3 bases, 6 bases remained unmatched. Germline lookup yields CDR1 KGHSH and CDR2 LQKENI. CDR3 size: 15 residues. Drawing the rest from reference TRBV18 and TRBJ2-3, the complete variable domain is NAGVMQNPRHLVRRRGQEARLRCSPMKGHSHVYWYRQLPEEGLKFMVYLQKENIIDESGMPKERFSAEFPKEGPSILRIQQVVRGDSAAYFCASSPPGQHTDTQYFGPGTRLTVL.

The chain links TRBV6-6 to TRBJ1-2; 7 nucleotides agree with TRBD1. Germline-derived CDR1 and CDR2 are MNHNY and SVGAGI (reference sequence). The V gene end was trimmed by 7 bases and the J gene end by 6 bases; junction bases not matched to a gene: 14. This CDR3 region has 15 residues. The CDR3 spells CASTLRRQGNNGYTF. As DNA, the CDR3 is TGTGCCAGCACCCTAAGGAGACAGGGTAATAATGGCTACACCTTC.